The 21 T cell receptor beta chains below all came from one sample that was sequenced in a study of blood T cell repertoires in COVID-19. Only in-frame clones appear in the TCRdb table, and some are missing; sequencing was by immunoSEQ multiplex PCR. The sample consists of some 140,000 clones, roughly 90% of them appearing once. The material sequenced was peripheral blood. The receptors come from a man between 65 and 79 years old with active COVID-19.

The chain uses TRBV24-1 and TRBJ2-1; D may be TRBD1 (6 bases). The CDR3 has 17 residues. CDR1 is KGHDR, CDR2 SFDVKD, per germline. Trimming stripped 4 bases from V and 5 bases from J, with 20 bases between. The CDR3: CATSEPTGYEADNEQFF. DNA for the CDR3: TGTGCCACCAGTGAGCCTACAGGGTACGAGGCGGACAATGAGCAGTTCTTC.

The chain uses TRBV3-1 (or the pseudogene TRBV3-2) and TRBJ1-5; no clear D gene. Germline CDR1 LGHDT, CDR2 YNNKEL (reference sequence). The CDR3 is 15 residues long. The V end was cut by 0 bases, the J end by 4 bases, with 10 bases between. The CDR3 loop reads CASSQEGRPNQPQHF. The CDR3 DNA is TGTGCCAGCAGCCAAGAGGGGAGACCAAATCAGCCCCAGCATTTT.

This clone was seen once. The gene calls are TRBV7-2 and TRBJ1-1; the D gene is possibly TRBD1 (5 bases). The CDR3 consists of 15 residues. The V gene lost 5 bases and the J gene lost 5 bases, with 18 bases spanning the gap. Germline V gene lookup returns CDR1 SGHTA and CDR2 FQGNSA. The CDR3 DNA follows: TGTGCCAGCAGCCTAACCCCCTGGGGCGGTACTGAAGCTTTCTTT. Protein product: CASSLTPWGGTEAFF.

The chain is built from TRBV5-1 and TRBJ1-1; TRBD1 is a possible D gene (6 bases). V was cut by 5 bases and J by 1 base, with 15 bases left in between. The germline V gene has CDR1 SGHRS and CDR2 YFSETQ. The CDR3 is 15 amino acids. CDR3: CASRIGGARNTEAFF. The CDR3 nucleotides are TGCGCCAGCAGAATCGGGGGGGCCAGGAACACTGAAGCTTTCTTT.

This chain connects TRBV4-1 to TRBJ2-7, with a tentative D call TRBD1 (6 bases). V was pared by 1 base and J by 5 bases, with 15 bases between. CDR3 length equals 15 residues. The germline CDR1 and CDR2 sequences are MGHRA and YSYEKL. CDR3 in DNA: TGCGCCAGCAGCCAAGGGCAGGGGAAAGTCGACGAGCAGTACTTC. It specifies CASSQGQGKVDEQYF.

V is TRBV5-1 and J is TRBJ1-5; a possible D gene is TRBD1 (5 bases). The CDR3 extends over 13 amino acids. In germline, CDR1 is SGHRS, CDR2 YFSETQ. V was clipped by 0 bases and J by 10 bases, with 11 bases between them. CDR3: CASSLDGTLPQHF. The CDR3 bases are TGCGCCAGCAGCTTGGATGGGACTCTTCCCCAGCATTTT. The entire variable domain, with the rest obtained from reference TRBV5-1 and TRBJ1-5, is as follows: KAGVTQTPRYLIKTRGQQVTLSCSPISGHRSVSWYQQTPGQGLQFLFEYFSETQRNKGNFPGRFSGRQFSNSRSEMNVSTLELGDSALYLCASSLDGTLPQHFGDGTRLSIL.

This clone has a single count. The chain is built from TRBV19 and TRBJ2-2; D not resolved. Between the trimmed V and J ends, which lost 4 bases and 4 bases, there was a span of 7 bases. The CDR3 loop spans 13 amino acids. Germline assignment: CDR1 LNHDA and CDR2 SQIVND (reference sequence). CDR3 protein: CASSTLGTGELFF. The DNA for the CDR3 is TGTGCCAGTAGTACCCTAGGCACCGGGGAGCTGTTTTTT.

The chain employs TRBV7-3 and TRBJ2-2; D may be TRBD1 (5 bases). The germline V gene encodes CDR1 SGHTA and CDR2 FQGTGA. This CDR3 has 16 amino acids. The germline V and J ends were trimmed by 5 bases and 4 bases, with 17 bases remaining between them. The DNA of the CDR3 is TGTGCCAGCAGCCCGCAGACAAGAAGGGGCACCGGGGAGCTGTTTTTT. Its translation: CASSPQTRRGTGELFF. Variable domain in full (rest from reference TRBV7-3 and TRBJ2-2): GAGVSQTPSNKVTEKGKYVELRCDPISGHTALYWYRQSLGQGPEFLIYFQGTGAADDSGLPNDRFFAVRPEGSVSTLKIQRTERGDSAVYLCASSPQTRRGTGELFFGEGSRLTVL.

The chain recombines TRBV29-1 with TRBJ2-7; D may be TRBD2 (6 bases). Trimming took off 4 bases at V and 5 bases at J, with 15 bases between the two ends. CDR1 and CDR2 (germline): SQVTM, ANQGSEA. The CDR3 has 13 amino acids. The CDR3 loop is CSVGGTLGNEQYF. The CDR3 nucleotides are TGCAGCGTTGGCGGGACTCTAGGAAACGAGCAGTACTTC.

This clone has a handful of counts. This sequence joins TRBV6-5 and TRBJ1-6; 7 bases agree with TRBD1. The CDR3 has 16 residues. V was clipped by 4 bases and J by 4 bases; unmatched bases: 7. Looked up from germline, CDR1 is MNHEY and CDR2 is SVGAGI. The CDR3 is CASSSRQGVYNSPLHF. The CDR3 bases are TGTGCCAGCAGTTCCCGACAGGGCGTTTATAATTCACCCCTCCACTTT.

This chain joins TRBV6-2 or TRBV6-3 and TRBJ2-2; possibly TRBD1 for D (7 bases). The CDR3 length is 15 residues. V gave up 3 bases and J gave up 6 bases, with 14 bases separating them. CDR1 MNHEY and CDR2 SVGEGT come from the germline V gene. CDR3 sequence (DNA): TGTGCCAGCAGTTATGGAGGGGGCGGGTCCGGGGAGCTGTTTTTT. Translating it yields CASSYGGGGSGELFF.

This chain connects TRBV7-9 to TRBJ2-1, with 7 bases lining up with TRBD2. V lost 5 bases and J lost 0; bases outside the gene matches: 16. The CDR3 has 19 amino acids. Germline V CDR1 and CDR2: SEHNR, FQNEAQ (reference sequence). CDR3 loop: CASSVRDYTVGDSYNEQFF. CDR3 bases: TGTGCCAGCAGCGTACGGGACTATACGGTTGGGGACTCCTACAATGAGCAGTTCTTC.

The chain joins TRBV5-1 to TRBJ2-5; 9 bases are shared with TRBD1. The CDR3 contains 14 residues. Unmatched junction bases numbered 5, after V lost 3 bases and J lost 5 bases. The V gene's germline CDR1 is SGHRS and CDR2 YFSETQ. The CDR3 nucleotides are TGCGCCAGCAGCTCTACAGGGGGCTTTGAGACCCAGTACTTC. Protein sequence: CASSSTGGFETQYF.

The V gene is TRBV4-3, the J gene TRBJ2-1, with 9 bases identical to TRBD2. V was pared by 4 bases and J by 8 bases, with 12 bases of the junction left unmatched. The CDR3 totals 16 residues. Germline V CDR1 and CDR2: LGHNA, YSLEER. This CDR3 is CASSPTASGRMDEQFF. Written as DNA, the CDR3 is TGCGCCAGCAGCCCGACGGCCAGCGGGAGGATGGATGAGCAGTTCTTC.

J is TRBJ2-1 and V is TRBV5-1, with 7 nucleotides matching TRBD1. The germline V gene has CDR1 SGHRS and CDR2 YFSETQ. Losses at the gene ends were 3 bases for V and 9 bases for J; bases not matched to a gene: 6. The CDR3 contains 13 residues. CDR3 bases: TGCGCCAGCAGCTCTGACAGGGTGCGTGAGCAGTTCTTC. Its translation: CASSSDRVREQFF. The full variable domain, completed using reference TRBV5-1 and TRBJ2-1, is KAGVTQTPRYLIKTRGQQVTLSCSPISGHRSVSWYQQTPGQGLQFLFEYFSETQRNKGNFPGRFSGRQFSNSRSEMNVSTLELGDSALYLCASSSDRVREQFFGPGTRLTVL.

The chain couples TRBV19 to TRBJ1-5; 9 bases match TRBD1. CDR3 length: 17 residues. Germline V lookup: CDR1 LNHDA, CDR2 SQIVND (reference sequence). With 0 bases clipped from V and 3 bases from J, the junction kept 6 bases outside the gene matches. The CDR3 sequence: CASSIDRGTGPNQPQHF. CDR3 nucleotides: TGTGCCAGTAGTATAGATCGGGGGACAGGGCCCAATCAGCCCCAGCATTTT. Full variable domain (missing parts from reference TRBV19 and TRBJ1-5): DGGITQSPKYLFRKEGQNVTLSCEQNLNHDAMYWYRQDPGQGLRLIYYSQIVNDFQKGDIAEGYSVSREKKESFPLTVTSAQKNPTAFYLCASSIDRGTGPNQPQHFGDGTRLSIL.

The chain recombines TRBV19 with TRBJ1-1; the D gene is possibly TRBD1 (5 bases). Trimming took 11 bases from V and 3 from J, leaving 19 bases between them. Germline CDR1 LNHDA, CDR2 SQIVND (reference sequence). There are 14 residues in the CDR3. This CDR3 reads CAAQGRGRYTEAFF. CDR3 DNA: TGTGCCGCTCAGGGTAGGGGTAGGTACACTGAAGCTTTCTTT.

The chain couples TRBV6-5 to TRBJ1-1, with D possibly being TRBD1 (6 bases). CDR1 MNHEY and CDR2 SVGAGI come from the germline V gene. The germline V and J ends were trimmed by 7 bases and 4 bases, with 10 bases remaining between them. This CDR3 is built from 12 residues. The CDR3 loop is CASTGVGTEAFF. CDR3 nucleotides: TGTGCCAGCACAGGGGTCGGCACTGAAGCTTTCTTT.

The J gene is TRBJ1-4, the V gene TRBV14; no reliable D call. V was cut by 1 base and J by 4 bases, with 4 bases left in between. The CDR3 is 13 amino acids. From germline, CDR1 is SGHDN and CDR2 FVKESK. CDR3 sequence (DNA): TGTGCCAGCAGCCAAGCTGTTAATGAAAAACTGTTTTTT. Its protein product is CASSQAVNEKLFF.

This chain's CDR3 is CASSVDNRGNTIYF. DNA of the CDR3: TGTGCCAGCAGCGTAGACAACAGGGGAAACACCATATATTTT. V gene TRBV9 combines with J gene TRBJ1-3; possible D gene TRBD1, 5 bases. The V end lost 0 bases, the J end lost 4 bases, and 8 bases lay between the germline ends. CDR3 size: 14 residues. Per the germline V gene, CDR1 is SGDLS and CDR2 is YYNGEE.

The chain employs TRBV28 and TRBJ1-5; 7 positions agree with TRBD1. This CDR3 contains 15 residues. V gave up 5 bases and J gave up 3 bases; unmatched junction bases: 7. Germline CDR1 and CDR2: MDHEN and SYDVKM. The CDR3 nucleotides are TGTGCCAGCAGTGCATACAGGGGCTACAATCAGCCCCAGCATTTT. Encoded protein: CASSAYRGYNQPQHF.